This is a list of T cell receptor beta chains from one sample in a study of cytomegalovirus exposure and HLA in healthy donors. Measured with immunoSEQ multiplex PCR; TCRdb has only the in-frame clones, and not every one. The sample shows tens of thousands of clones, around 80% of them seen only once. Sequencing used PBMCs. The receptors derive from a male donor in good health and CMV-seropositive. Each CDR3 is given with its conserved first and last residue. The D gene is left open where the match is weak. Only some rows state a clone size, as once, few, many or a class for expanded clones.

cdr3_aa	cdr3_nt	v_call	j_call	d_call	clone_size
CASSFPTTGGGGYTF	TGTGCCAGCAGTTTCCCAACCACCGGCGGGGGAGGCTACACCTTC	TRBV28	TRBJ1-2	NA	NA
CASSPVTGANTIYF	TGTGCCAGCAGCCCGGTGACAGGGGCAAACACCATATATTTT	TRBV7-8	TRBJ1-3	TRBD1	NA
CASSLKGLAGPYEQYF	TGTGCCAGCAGTCTAAAGGGACTAGCGGGGCCCTACGAGCAGTACTTC	TRBV27	TRBJ2-7	TRBD2	once
CASSPVVGGRYNEQFF	TGTGCCAGCAGCCCCGTGGTGGGGGGGCGGTACAATGAGCAGTTCTTC	TRBV7-2	TRBJ2-1	NA	NA
CASSRDSTDTQYF	TGTGCCAGCAGCCGGGACTCCACAGATACGCAGTATTTT	TRBV5-4	TRBJ2-3	NA	NA
CASSTSGVAGVSGANVLTF	TGTGCCAGCAGCACCTCAGGAGTAGCGGGGGTCTCTGGGGCCAACGTCCTGACTTTC	TRBV7-9	TRBJ2-6	TRBD2	NA
CASTPESSGVRSPRETQYF	TGTGCCAGCACCCCGGAATCTAGCGGGGTCAGATCACCGAGGGAGACCCAGTACTTC	TRBV2	TRBJ2-5	TRBD2	NA
CASGTGSSFENEQYF	TGTGCCAGTGGCACGGGGTCGTCGTTCGAGAACGAGCAGTACTTC	TRBV19	TRBJ2-7	NA	NA
CSVEASGVGYTF	TGCAGCGTTGAAGCGTCAGGGGTCGGCTACACCTTC	TRBV29-1	TRBJ1-2	NA	NA
CASSLLSSETGELFF	TGTGCCAGCAGTTTGCTCTCCAGTGAAACCGGGGAGCTGTTTTTT	TRBV27	TRBJ2-2	NA	NA
CASSVDGTGAYEQYF	TGTGCCAGCAGCGTAGATGGGACAGGGGCCTACGAGCAGTACTTC	TRBV9	TRBJ2-7	TRBD1	NA
CASRGTANNEKLFF	TGTGCCAGCAGAGGGACAGCTAATAATGAAAAACTGTTTTTT	TRBV27	TRBJ1-4	TRBD1	NA
CASSDLGQGFNEQYF	TGTGCCAGCAGTGATTTAGGCCAGGGGTTCAACGAGCAGTACTTC	TRBV2	TRBJ2-7	NA	once
CAWNINLNNEQFF	TGTGCCTGGAACATAAACCTTAACAATGAGCAGTTCTTC	TRBV30	TRBJ2-1	NA	few
CASSQFGTGLPTQYF	TGTGCCAGCAGTCAATTCGGGACAGGGTTGCCTACGCAGTATTTT	TRBV6-5	TRBJ2-3	TRBD1	NA
CASSLALEGGNEKLFF	TGTGCCAGCAGCTTAGCGCTTGAGGGCGGGAATGAAAAACTGTTTTTT	TRBV7-2	TRBJ1-4	NA	few